This TCR beta chain was found in a study of blood T cell repertoires in COVID-19. Germline V gives CDR1 MDHEN, CDR2 SYDVKM. This CDR3 spans 14 amino acids. Trimming pared 2 bases from V and 7 bases from J, leaving 11 bases between. Original processing notes: Using reference gene primer amplification, nucleated cell counts were estimated. Repertoires were generated with immunoSEQ multiplex PCR, while TCRdb's copy carries only in-frame clones and drops some. The DNA was the basis for D and trimming; V, J and clone size are from that table. This table holds a few hundred thousand clones, about 82% found once.

The chain joins TRBV28 to TRBJ1-4, with D possibly TRBD1 on 5 matching bases. This clonotype was sampled from a woman of 80 years or more with acute or convalescent COVID-19. Sequenced: peripheral blood. CDR3 sequence: CASSLGTSPEKLFF. CDR3 nucleotides: TGTGCCAGCAGTTTAGGGACTAGTCCTGAAAAACTGTTTTTT.